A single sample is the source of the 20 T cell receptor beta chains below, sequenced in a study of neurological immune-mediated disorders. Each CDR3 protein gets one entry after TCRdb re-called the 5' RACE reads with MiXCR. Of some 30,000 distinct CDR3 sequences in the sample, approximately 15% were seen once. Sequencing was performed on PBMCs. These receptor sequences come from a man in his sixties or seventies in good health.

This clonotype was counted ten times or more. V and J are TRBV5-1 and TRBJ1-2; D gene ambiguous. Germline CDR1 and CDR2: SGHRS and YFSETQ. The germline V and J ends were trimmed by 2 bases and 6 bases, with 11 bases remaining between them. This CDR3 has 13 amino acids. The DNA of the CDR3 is TGCGCCAGCAGCTTCTCGGAAGGGAATGGCTACACCTTC. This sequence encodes CASSFSEGNGYTF.

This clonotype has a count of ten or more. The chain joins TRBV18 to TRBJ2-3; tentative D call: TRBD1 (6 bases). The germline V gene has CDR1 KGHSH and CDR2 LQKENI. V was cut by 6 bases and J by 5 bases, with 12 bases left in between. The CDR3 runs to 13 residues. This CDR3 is CASSFSRGDTQYF. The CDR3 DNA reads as TGTGCCAGCTCCTTCTCCAGGGGAGATACGCAGTATTTT.

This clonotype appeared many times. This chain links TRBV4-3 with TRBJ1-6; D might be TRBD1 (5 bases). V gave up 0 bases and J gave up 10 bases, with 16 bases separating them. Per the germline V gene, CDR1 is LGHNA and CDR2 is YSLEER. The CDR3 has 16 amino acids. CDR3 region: CASSQEMGKGSSPLHF. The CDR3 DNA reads TGCGCCAGCAGCCAAGAAATGGGAAAGGGGTCATCACCCCTCCACTTT.

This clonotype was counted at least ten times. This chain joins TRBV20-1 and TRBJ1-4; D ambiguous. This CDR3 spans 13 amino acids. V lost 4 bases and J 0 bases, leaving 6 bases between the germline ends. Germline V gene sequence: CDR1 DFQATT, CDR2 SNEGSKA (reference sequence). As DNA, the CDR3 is TGCAGTGCTAACCAGCCAACTAATGAAAAACTGTTTTTT. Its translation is CSANQPTNEKLFF.

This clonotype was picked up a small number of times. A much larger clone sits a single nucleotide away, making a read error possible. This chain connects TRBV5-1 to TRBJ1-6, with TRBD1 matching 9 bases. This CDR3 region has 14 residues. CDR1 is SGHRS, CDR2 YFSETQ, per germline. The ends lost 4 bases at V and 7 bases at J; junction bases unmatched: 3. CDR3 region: CASSGQGLNSPLHF. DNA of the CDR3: TGCGCCAGCAGCGGACAGGGGTTGAATTCACCCCTCCACTTT.

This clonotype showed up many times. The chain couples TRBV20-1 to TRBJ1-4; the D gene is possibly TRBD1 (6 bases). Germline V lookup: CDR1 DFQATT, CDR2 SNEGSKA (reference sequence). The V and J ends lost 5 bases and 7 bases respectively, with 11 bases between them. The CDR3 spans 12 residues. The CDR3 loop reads CSAGIGGEKLFF. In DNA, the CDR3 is TGCAGTGCTGGTATAGGGGGTGAAAAACTGTTTTTT.

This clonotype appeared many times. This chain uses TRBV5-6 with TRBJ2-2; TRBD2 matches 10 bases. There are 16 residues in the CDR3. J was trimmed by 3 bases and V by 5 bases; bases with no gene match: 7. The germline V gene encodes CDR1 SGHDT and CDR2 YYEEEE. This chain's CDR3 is CASSPGLAFYTGELFF. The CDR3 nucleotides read TGTGCCAGCAGTCCGGGACTAGCGTTCTACACCGGGGAGCTGTTTTTT.

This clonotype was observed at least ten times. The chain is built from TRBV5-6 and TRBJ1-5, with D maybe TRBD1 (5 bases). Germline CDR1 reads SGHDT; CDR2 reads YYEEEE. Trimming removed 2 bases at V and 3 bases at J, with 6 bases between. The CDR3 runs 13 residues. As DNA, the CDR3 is TGTGCCAGCAGCTTAGGGGTCAATCAGCCCCAGCATTTT. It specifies CASSLGVNQPQHF.

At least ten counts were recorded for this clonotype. CDR3 bases: TGTGCCACCAGTGATCCCCCGGGCCTCTTCGGGGAGCTGTTTTTT. Translation: CATSDPPGLFGELFF. V and J are TRBV24-1 and TRBJ2-2, with D hard to call. CDR3 length: 15 amino acids. Germline CDR1 is KGHDR and CDR2 is SFDVKD. Trimming removed 3 bases from V and 7 bases from J, with 14 bases in between.

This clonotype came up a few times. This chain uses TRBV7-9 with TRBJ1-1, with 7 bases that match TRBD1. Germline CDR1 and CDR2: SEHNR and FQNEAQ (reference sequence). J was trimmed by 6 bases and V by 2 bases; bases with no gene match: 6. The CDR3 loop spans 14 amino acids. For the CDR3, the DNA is TGTGCCAGCAGCTTACAGACAGGGAAGTCTGAAGCTTTCTTT. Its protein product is CASSLQTGKSEAFF.

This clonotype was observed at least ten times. CDR3 bases: TGTGCCAGCAGTTTAAGACGGACAGGGGGCACAGATACGCAGTATTTT. It yields the protein CASSLRRTGGTDTQYF. The J gene is TRBJ2-3, the V gene TRBV28, with 9 bases fitting TRBD1. The CDR3 totals 16 residues. V dropped 2 bases and J dropped 1; count of bases not matched to a gene: 4. Per germline, CDR1 MDHEN and CDR2 SYDVKM.

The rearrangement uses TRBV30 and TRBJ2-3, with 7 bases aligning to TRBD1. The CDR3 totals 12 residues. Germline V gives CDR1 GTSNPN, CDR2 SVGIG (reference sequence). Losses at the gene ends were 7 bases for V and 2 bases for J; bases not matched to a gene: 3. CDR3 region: CALGQDTDTQYF. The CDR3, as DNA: TGTGCCTTAGGACAGGACACAGATACGCAGTATTTT.

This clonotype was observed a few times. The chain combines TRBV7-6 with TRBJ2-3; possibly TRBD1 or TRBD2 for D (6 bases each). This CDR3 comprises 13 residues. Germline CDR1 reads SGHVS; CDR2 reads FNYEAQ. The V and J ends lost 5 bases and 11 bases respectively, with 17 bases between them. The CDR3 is CASSPGQGRRQYF. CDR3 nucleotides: TGTGCCAGCAGCCCCGGGCAGGGGAGGAGGCAGTATTTT.

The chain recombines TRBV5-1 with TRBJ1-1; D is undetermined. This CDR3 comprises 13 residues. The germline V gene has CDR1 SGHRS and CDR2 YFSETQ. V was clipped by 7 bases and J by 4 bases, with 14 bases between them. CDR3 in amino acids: CASGKEQFTEAFF. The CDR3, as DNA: TGCGCCAGCGGGAAGGAACAATTCACTGAAGCTTTCTTT.

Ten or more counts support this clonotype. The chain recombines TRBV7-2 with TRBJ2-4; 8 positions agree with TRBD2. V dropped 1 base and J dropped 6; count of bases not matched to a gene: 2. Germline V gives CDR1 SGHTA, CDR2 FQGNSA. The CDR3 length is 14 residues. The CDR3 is CASSLESGGNIQYF. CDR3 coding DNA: TGTGCCAGCAGCTTAGAAAGCGGGGGAAACATTCAGTACTTC.

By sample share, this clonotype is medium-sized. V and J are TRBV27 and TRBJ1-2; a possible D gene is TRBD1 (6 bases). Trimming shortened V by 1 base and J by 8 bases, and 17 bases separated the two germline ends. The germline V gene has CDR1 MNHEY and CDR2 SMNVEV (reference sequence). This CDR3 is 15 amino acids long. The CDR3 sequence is CASSLFTSGDEGYTF. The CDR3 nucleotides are TGTGCCAGCAGTTTATTCACCTCAGGGGACGAAGGCTACACCTTC.

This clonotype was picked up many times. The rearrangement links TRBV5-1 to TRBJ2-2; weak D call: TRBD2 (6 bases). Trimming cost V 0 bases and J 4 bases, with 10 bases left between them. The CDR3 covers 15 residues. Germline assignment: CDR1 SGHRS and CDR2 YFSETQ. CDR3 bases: TGCGCCAGCAGCTTGGAAGGAGGGGTCACCGGGGAGCTGTTTTTT. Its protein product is CASSLEGGVTGELFF. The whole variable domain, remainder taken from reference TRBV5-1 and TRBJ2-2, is KAGVTQTPRYLIKTRGQQVTLSCSPISGHRSVSWYQQTPGQGLQFLFEYFSETQRNKGNFPGRFSGRQFSNSRSEMNVSTLELGDSALYLCASSLEGGVTGELFFGEGSRLTVL.

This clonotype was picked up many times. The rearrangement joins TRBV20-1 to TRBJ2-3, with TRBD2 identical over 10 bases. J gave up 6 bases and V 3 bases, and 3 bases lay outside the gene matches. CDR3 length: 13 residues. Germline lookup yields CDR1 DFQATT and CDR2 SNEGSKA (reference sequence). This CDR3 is CSASPGLADTQYF. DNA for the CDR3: TGCAGTGCTAGTCCGGGACTAGCGGATACGCAGTATTTT.

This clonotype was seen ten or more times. The CDR3 DNA reads TGCAGTGCTAGAGACCCCCTAGGAGCCACAGATACGCAGTATTTT. Translation: CSARDPLGATDTQYF. The genes are TRBV20-1 and TRBJ2-3, with D unresolved. Per the germline V gene, CDR1 is DFQATT and CDR2 is SNEGSKA (reference sequence). The CDR3 sequence is 15 residues long. The germline V and J ends were trimmed by 0 bases and 2 bases, with 12 bases remaining between them.

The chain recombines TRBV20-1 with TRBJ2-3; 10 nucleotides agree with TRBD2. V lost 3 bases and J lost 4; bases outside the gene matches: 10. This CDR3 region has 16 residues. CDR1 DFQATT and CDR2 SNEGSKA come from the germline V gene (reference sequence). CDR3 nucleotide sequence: TGCAGTGCTAGGAGCGGGGGGGCGGGTTTGGCAGATACGCAGTATTTT. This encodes CSARSGGAGLADTQYF.